The 16 T cell receptor beta chains below come from one sample, sequenced in a study of T cells in Graves' hyperthyroidism and ophthalmopathy. Amplified TCR beta CDR3 regions derived from RNA transcripts. The HTBI primer set was used in a first-round RT-PCR of the TCR CDR3. Each CDR3 protein gets one entry after TCRdb re-called the multiplex PCR reads with MiXCR. The sample has hundreds of thousands of distinct CDR3 sequences; approximately 16% are singletons. The sample was blood. The receptors come from a man between 35 and 55 years old with Graves' hyperthyroidism.

This clonotype was observed at least ten times. CDR3 nucleotide sequence: TGTGCCAGCAGAGGAAAACAGGGGAGAAGTAGCAATCAGCCCCAGCATTTT. Translated, it gives CASRGKQGRSSNQPQHF. This sequence joins TRBV2 and TRBJ1-5; 7 bases align to TRBD1. Germline V gene sequence: CDR1 SNHLY, CDR2 FYNNEI. The CDR3 contains 17 residues. V shed 6 bases, J shed 0 bases, and the junction held 11 bases outside the gene matches.

This clonotype was seen many times. The chain links TRBV5-8 to TRBJ2-3; no clear D gene. CDR3 size: 15 residues. Germline CDR1 and CDR2: SGHTS and YDEGEE. Trimming left V 1 base short and J 3 bases short, with 12 bases between. CDR3 amino acids: CASSLFTDPTDTQYF. In DNA form, the CDR3 reads TGTGCCAGCAGCTTGTTTACCGACCCGACAGATACGCAGTATTTT.

The sample holds many counts of this clonotype. CDR3 protein: CASSIDRWGRMNTEAFF. The CDR3 DNA sequence: TGTGCCAGCAGCATTGACAGATGGGGAAGGATGAACACTGAAGCTTTCTTT. The chain uses TRBV7-9 and TRBJ1-1; perhaps TRBD1 as D (5 bases). V was trimmed by 5 bases and J by 0 bases, leaving 19 bases between them. This CDR3 has 17 amino acids. CDR1 is SEHNR and CDR2 is FQNEAQ in the germline V gene (reference sequence).

This clonotype showed up many times. The chain recombines TRBV6-1 with TRBJ1-3; TRBD1 might be the D (5 bases). CDR1 and CDR2 from the germline V gene are MNHNS and SASEGT. The CDR3 has 14 residues. V dropped 1 base and J dropped 4 bases, with 8 bases sitting between them. In nucleotides, the CDR3 is TGTGCCAGCAGTGAAGTAACAGGAGGAAACACCATATATTTT. Translating it yields CASSEVTGGNTIYF.

As to this clonotype: This may be a read error: a much more frequent sequence differs by one nucleotide. The rearrangement uses TRBV9 and TRBJ2-3, with a weak D call TRBD2 (7 bases). The germline V gene has CDR1 SGDLS and CDR2 YYNGEE. The V end was cut by 3 bases, the J end by 9 bases, with 14 bases between. This CDR3 is 13 amino acids long. The DNA of the CDR3 is TGTGCCAGCAGCGCCGAGGGGGGGAGGACGCAGTATTTT. Translating gives CASSAEGGRTQYF.

Many counts were recorded for this clonotype. The chain links TRBV11-3 to TRBJ1-1, with a possible D match to TRBD1 (5 bases). CDR3 length: 15 residues. The germline V and J ends were trimmed by 1 base and 4 bases, with 13 bases remaining between them. Germline V lookup: CDR1 SGHNT, CDR2 YENEEA. The CDR3 region has the DNA TGTGCCAGCAGCTTAGGTCCGGGGGGAGGCACTGAAGCTTTCTTT. Its translation is CASSLGPGGGTEAFF.

This clonotype was counted many times. The chain joins TRBV5-1 to TRBJ2-2; the D gene is possibly TRBD1 (6 bases). Trimming took 0 bases from V and 12 from J, leaving 15 bases between them. The V gene's germline CDR1 is SGHRS and CDR2 YFSETQ. This CDR3 has 14 residues. The CDR3 region has the DNA TGCGCCAGCAGCTTGGACAGGGTGGATAGGAAGCTGTTTTTT. This encodes CASSLDRVDRKLFF.

This clonotype was seen repeatedly, ten times or more. The rearrangement links TRBV5-1 to TRBJ2-3; D gene uncertain. The germline gives CDR1 SGHRS, CDR2 YFSETQ. This CDR3 has 14 residues. Trimming removed 4 bases at V and 2 bases at J, with 11 bases between. The DNA for the CDR3 is TGCGCCAGCAGCAAAACCGAATACACAGATACGCAGTATTTT. It specifies CASSKTEYTDTQYF.

In this sample, this clonotype turned up many times. The rearrangement joins TRBV28 to TRBJ1-6; 7 positions agree with TRBD1. There are 13 residues in the CDR3. CDR1 and CDR2 (germline): MDHEN, SYDVKM. Trimming cost V 11 bases and J 14 bases; bases outside gene matches: 15. CDR3 amino acids: CALRGQQSSTLHF. CDR3 coding DNA: TGTGCCTTGCGGGGACAGCAATCGAGCACCCTCCACTTT.

In its sample, this clonotype was seen a few times. The chain combines TRBV24-1 with TRBJ1-2, with 10 bases that match TRBD1. CDR3 length: 14 amino acids. J lost 5 bases, V lost 3 bases, and 2 bases had no gene match. Germline-derived CDR1 and CDR2 are KGHDR and SFDVKD. The CDR3 DNA follows: TGTGCCACCAGTGATCGGGACAGGGGTTATGGCTACACCTTC. Translated: CATSDRDRGYGYTF.

This clonotype was counted ten times or more. The chain employs TRBV7-3 and TRBJ2-3; 8 bases are a match to TRBD2. The junction had 6 bases not matched to a gene; V was cut back by 8 bases and J by 5 bases. This CDR3 has 13 amino acids. Germline V gene data show CDR1 as SGHTA and CDR2 as FQGTGA. CDR3 amino acids: CASGRGVLDTQYF. CDR3 nucleotide sequence: TGTGCCAGCGGGCGGGGGGTTCTAGATACGCAGTATTTT.

The chain has TRBV3-1 and TRBJ2-7, with a weak D call TRBD2 (5 bases). Germline values: CDR1 LGHDT, CDR2 YNNKEL (reference sequence). The CDR3 is made up of 15 amino acids. Trimming left V 4 bases short and J 5 bases short, with 18 bases between. The CDR3 spells CASSLRRRGGDEQYF. CDR3 bases: TGTGCCAGCAGCCTTCGGAGGAGAGGTGGGGACGAGCAGTACTTC.

In this sample, this clonotype turned up once. Possible read error: a much larger clone is one base away. This sequence joins TRBV6-5 and TRBJ2-3; D unclear. V was trimmed by 1 base and J by 4 bases, leaving 18 bases between them. This CDR3 has 17 amino acids. Germline V gene lookup returns CDR1 MNHEY and CDR2 SVGAGI. The CDR3 coding sequence is TGTGCCAGCAGTTACTTTCCCGCCCGGTCTGGCGCAGATACGCAGTATTTT. Translation gives CASSYFPARSGADTQYF.

This clonotype was detected ten times or more. The genes are TRBV12-3 or TRBV12-4 and TRBJ1-4; TRBD1 agrees at 7 bases. The CDR3 has 15 residues. The trim removed 6 bases at V and 2 bases at J, leaving 6 bases unmatched. The CDR3 DNA reads TGTGCCAGCAGAAGAATACAGGGGACTAATGAAAAACTGTTTTTT. Translated: CASRRIQGTNEKLFF.

Of note for this clonotype: A much larger clone lies a single base off, so this may be a read error. The genes are TRBV7-3 and TRBJ1-5, with 7 bases lining up with TRBD1. This CDR3 is built from 17 residues. Germline V gene lookup returns CDR1 SGHTA and CDR2 FQGTGA. V trimming: 5 bases; J trimming: 0 bases; junction bases outside the gene matches: 10. The CDR3 DNA is TGTGCCAGCAGCCCGTGGGACAGCGGGGTTAGCAATCAGCCCCAGCATTTT. Translated: CASSPWDSGVSNQPQHF. The entire variable domain, with the rest obtained from reference TRBV7-3 and TRBJ1-5, is as follows: GAGVSQTPSNKVTEKGKYVELRCDPISGHTALYWYRQSLGQGPEFLIYFQGTGAADDSGLPNDRFFAVRPEGSVSTLKIQRTERGDSAVYLCASSPWDSGVSNQPQHFGDGTRLSIL.

This clonotype was counted many times. The chain carries TRBV20-1 and TRBJ2-3; 7 bases align to TRBD2. J lost 2 bases, V lost 4 bases, and 6 bases had no gene match. The CDR3 runs 14 residues. Germline-derived CDR1 and CDR2 are DFQATT and SNEGSKA (reference sequence). The CDR3 sequence: CSATGTTNTDTQYF. The CDR3 bases are TGCAGTGCTACGGGGACTACAAACACAGATACGCAGTATTTT.